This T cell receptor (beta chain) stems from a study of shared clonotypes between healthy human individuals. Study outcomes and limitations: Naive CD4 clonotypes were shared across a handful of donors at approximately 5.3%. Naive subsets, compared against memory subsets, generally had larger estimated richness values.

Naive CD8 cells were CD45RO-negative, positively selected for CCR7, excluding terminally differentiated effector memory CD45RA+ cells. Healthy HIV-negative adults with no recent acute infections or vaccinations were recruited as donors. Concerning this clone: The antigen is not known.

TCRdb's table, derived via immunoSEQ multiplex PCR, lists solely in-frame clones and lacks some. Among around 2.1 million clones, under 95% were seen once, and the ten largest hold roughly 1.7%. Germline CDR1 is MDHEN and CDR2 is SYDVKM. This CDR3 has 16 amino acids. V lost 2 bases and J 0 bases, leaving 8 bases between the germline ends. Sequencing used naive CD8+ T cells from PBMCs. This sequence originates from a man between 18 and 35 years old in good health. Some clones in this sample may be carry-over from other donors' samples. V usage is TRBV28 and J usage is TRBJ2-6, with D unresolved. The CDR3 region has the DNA TGTGCCAGCAGTTTACGGCGGTCCTCTGGGGCCAACGTCCTGACTTTC. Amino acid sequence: CASSLRRSSGANVLTF.